This passage covers 21 T cell receptor beta chains from one sample sequenced in a study of cytomegalovirus exposure and HLA in healthy donors. The PCR employed 60 Vbeta primers together with 13 Jbeta primers. The data were produced by immunoSEQ multiplex PCR, yet TCRdb's version contains in-frame clones alone and is incomplete. This table holds 150,000 to 200,000 clones, around 78% found once. Source material: PBMCs. These receptors came from a woman in her thirties in good health and CMV-seropositive.

This clone showed up just once. The chain uses TRBV5-5 and TRBJ2-7; TRBD1 aligns across 10 bases. The ends lost 4 bases at V and 5 bases at J; junction bases unmatched: 6. The CDR3 sequence is 14 residues long. Looked up from germline, CDR1 is SGHKS and CDR2 is YYEKEE (reference sequence). The CDR3 sequence: CASSTGQGIHEQYF. The CDR3 nucleotides are TGTGCCAGCAGCACGGGACAGGGGATCCACGAGCAGTACTTC. The complete variable domain, with remaining parts taken from reference TRBV5-5 and TRBJ2-7, reads DAGVTQSPTHLIKTRGQQVTLRCSPISGHKSVSWYQQVLGQGPQFIFQYYEKEERGRGNFPDRFSARQFPNYSSELNVNALLLGDSALYLCASSTGQGIHEQYFGPGTRLTVT.

The chain joins TRBV27 to TRBJ1-6, with D perhaps matching TRBD1 (5 bases). The V gene's germline CDR1 is MNHEY and CDR2 SMNVEV (reference sequence). The V end was cut by 2 bases, the J end by 13 bases, with 15 bases between. This CDR3 comprises 14 residues. The CDR3, as DNA: TGTGCCAGCAGTTTAGGGGGGTTAAGTCTCCCCCTCCACTTT. The encoded protein is CASSLGGLSLPLHF.

The CDR3 sequence is CASSSTAGLSSYEQYF. CDR3 bases: TGTGCCAGCAGTTCTACTGCGGGACTGAGCTCCTACGAGCAGTACTTC. This rearrangement joins TRBV27 to TRBJ2-7; possibly TRBD2 for D (6 bases). V was pared by 4 bases and J by 0 bases, with 16 bases between. The CDR3 is 16 residues long. Germline V gives CDR1 MNHEY, CDR2 SMNVEV (reference sequence).

J is TRBJ1-5 and V is TRBV27; the match to TRBD1 covers 8 bases. This CDR3 comprises 15 residues. Germline V gives CDR1 MNHEY, CDR2 SMNVEV (reference sequence). Trimming cost V 6 bases and J 4 bases; bases outside gene matches: 8. CDR3 DNA sequence: TGTGCCAGCAGACCCCACAGGGGGGAGAATCAGCCCCAGCATTTT. This codes for CASRPHRGENQPQHF.

The rearrangement joins TRBV6-5 to TRBJ2-5; the match to TRBD1 covers 8 bases. Germline lookup yields CDR1 MNHEY and CDR2 SVGAGI. V trimming: 4 bases; J trimming: 1 base; junction bases outside the gene matches: 8. The CDR3 runs to 16 residues. The CDR3 coding sequence is TGTGCCAGCAGTTCCCCGACAGGGGTAGGCCAAGAGACCCAGTACTTC. Protein sequence: CASSSPTGVGQETQYF.

The chain recombines TRBV29-1 with TRBJ2-7; D might be TRBD2 (6 bases). CDR1 SQVTM and CDR2 ANQGSEA come from the germline V gene. Deletions cut 4 bases from V and 2 bases from J, with 15 bases between. The CDR3 is 14 residues long. CDR3 sequence: CSVVWEAHPYEQYF. The CDR3 DNA is TGCAGCGTTGTGTGGGAGGCCCATCCCTACGAGCAGTACTTC.

The rearrangement joins TRBV27 to TRBJ2-5, with TRBD2 identical over 8 bases. Germline CDR1 is MNHEY and CDR2 is SMNVEV (reference sequence). V lost 7 bases and J lost 5; bases outside the gene matches: 9. The CDR3 loop spans 14 amino acids. In DNA form, the CDR3 reads TGTGCCAGCACTCCGGTGGCGGGAGGCGAGACCCAGTACTTC. Translated, it gives CASTPVAGGETQYF.

V usage is TRBV6-5 and J usage is TRBJ1-6; D might be TRBD1 (5 bases). V dropped 8 bases and J dropped 5 bases, with 16 bases sitting between them. CDR3 size: 15 residues. Germline CDR1 reads MNHEY; CDR2 reads SVGAGI. CDR3 coding DNA: TGTGCCAGCCGGAGGGGTGACAGCAATAATTCACCCCTCCACTTT. This translates into CASRRGDSNNSPLHF.

With respect to this clone: Other DNA sequences within the sample encode an identical CDR3. The rearrangement joins TRBV7-6 to TRBJ1-5, with TRBD1 matching 7 bases. Trimming at V came to 1 base and at J to 6 bases, leaving 6 bases not matched to a gene. This CDR3 contains 15 residues. The germline CDR1 and CDR2 sequences are SGHVS and FNYEAQ. The CDR3 reads CASSLGGGGGQPQHF. For the CDR3, the DNA is TGTGCCAGCAGCTTAGGAGGGGGCGGCGGTCAGCCCCAGCATTTT.

The chain links TRBV30 to TRBJ1-1; 7 nucleotides align to TRBD1. This CDR3 has 13 residues. The V segment lost 3 bases and the J segment 1 base; nucleotides outside the gene matches: 2. Germline values: CDR1 GTSNPN, CDR2 SVGIG (reference sequence). CDR3 DNA: TGTGCCTGGAGAAGACAGGGGAACACTGAAGCTTTCTTT. Its protein is CAWRRQGNTEAFF.

The V call is TRBV5-4, the J call TRBJ2-2; 9 bases map to TRBD2. The CDR3 is 17 amino acids. Germline CDR1 SGHNT, CDR2 YYREEE (reference sequence). V lost 6 bases, J lost 1 base, and 10 bases stayed unmatched. CDR3 nucleotide sequence: TGTGCCAGCACCGTGCGGTCTAGCGGGGTGAACACCGGGGAGCTGTTTTTT. This encodes CASTVRSSGVNTGELFF.

The chain recombines TRBV27 with TRBJ2-7, with 8 bases fitting TRBD1. V shed 4 bases, J shed 5 bases, and the junction held 10 bases outside the gene matches. Germline V gives CDR1 MNHEY, CDR2 SMNVEV (reference sequence). The CDR3 spans 15 residues. CDR3 residues: CASSSSGQGRNEQYF. CDR3 coding DNA: TGTGCCAGCAGTTCAAGCGGACAGGGCAGGAACGAGCAGTACTTC.

The DNA for the CDR3 is TGTGCAGGAGGTGGCAATCAGCCCCAGCATTTT. This encodes CAGGGNQPQHF. The chain recombines TRBV6-6 with TRBJ1-5; unclear D gene. Germline CDR1 is MNHNY and CDR2 is SVGAGI (reference sequence). The CDR3 is 11 amino acids.

The rearrangement links TRBV5-1 to TRBJ2-5; the D is unclear. The length of the CDR3 is 12 residues. V was trimmed by 0 bases and J by 3 bases, leaving 3 bases between them. From germline, CDR1 is SGHRS and CDR2 YFSETQ. Written as DNA, the CDR3 is TGCGCCAGCAGCTTGGGTAAAGAGACCCAGTACTTC. It is translated as CASSLGKETQYF.

The V call is TRBV11-2, the J call TRBJ1-6, with no clear D. V was cut by 4 bases and J by 8 bases, with 6 bases left in between. CDR1 is SGHAT and CDR2 is FQNNGV in the germline V gene. The CDR3 sequence is 12 residues long. In DNA form, the CDR3 reads TGTGCCAGCAGCTCCGGGGATTCACCCCTCCACTTT. Translated: CASSSGDSPLHF.

The rearrangement links TRBV30 to TRBJ2-7; 10 nucleotides match TRBD1. Trimming removed 8 bases from V and 4 bases from J; junction bases left unmatched: 8. Looked up from germline, CDR1 is GTSNPN and CDR2 is SVGIG (reference sequence). The length of the CDR3 is 13 residues. The CDR3: CALKRQGAYEQYF. In DNA, the CDR3 is TGTGCCCTGAAGAGACAGGGGGCTTACGAGCAGTACTTC.

The CDR3 DNA follows: TGTGCCAGCAGTTCGCCCCGGTCACCCCTCCACTTT. Amino acids: CASSSPRSPLHF. The chain couples TRBV6-6 to TRBJ1-6, with D unclear. In germline, CDR1 is MNHNY, CDR2 SVGAGI (reference sequence). There are 12 residues in the CDR3. Trimming took off 4 bases at V and 10 bases at J, with 8 bases between the two ends.

This chain links TRBV7-3 with TRBJ2-7, with D possibly TRBD1 on 6 matching bases. With 5 bases removed from V and 6 bases from J, the gap between germline ends came to 14 bases. From germline, CDR1 is SGHTA and CDR2 FQGTGA. This CDR3 contains 13 residues. The CDR3 loop is CASSPPGASEQYF. CDR3 DNA sequence: TGTGCCAGCAGCCCCCCAGGGGCTTCCGAGCAGTACTTC.

The table lists this clone with a few counts. The J gene is TRBJ2-7, the V gene TRBV27; 10 nucleotides line up with TRBD2. This CDR3 has 13 amino acids. Germline CDR1 MNHEY, CDR2 SMNVEV (reference sequence). V shed 10 bases and J 3 bases; nucleotides not matched to a gene: 6. CDR3: CATTSGKFYEQYF. CDR3 in DNA: TGTGCCACCACTAGCGGGAAATTCTACGAGCAGTACTTC.

The J gene is TRBJ2-7, the V gene TRBV10-3; 10 nucleotides align to TRBD1. This CDR3 region has 15 residues. In germline, CDR1 is ENHRY, CDR2 SYGVKD. V shed 3 bases, J shed 6 bases, and the junction held 8 bases outside the gene matches. The CDR3 nucleotides are TGTGCCATCAGTGACGGGACAGGGGCCTTCCGCGAGCAGTACTTC. Residues: CAISDGTGAFREQYF.

V and J are TRBV5-1 and TRBJ2-1, with TRBD2 matching 8 bases. The length of the CDR3 is 15 residues. Trimming at V came to 0 bases and at J to 5 bases, leaving 4 bases not matched to a gene. Looked up from germline, CDR1 is SGHRS and CDR2 is YFSETQ. CDR3 DNA: TGCGCCAGCAGCTTGGAAGCGGGAGTACACAATGAGCAGTTCTTC. Translated: CASSLEAGVHNEQFF.